The 26 T cell receptor beta chains listed next were all sequenced from one sample in a study of glioma-infiltrating T cells after dendritic cell vaccination. TCRdb keeps only in-frame clones here, not all; method: immunoSEQ multiplex PCR. The table lists over 65,000 clones, around 85% of them singletons. Time point of the sample: after dendritic cell vaccination, including at tumor progression/relapse. The source was blood, collected after dendritic cell vaccination. The receptors stem from a human donor with glioblastoma.

This chain links TRBV15 with TRBJ1-1; D is undetermined. Trimming shortened V by 0 bases and J by 0 bases, and 8 bases separated the two germline ends. Germline loops: CDR1 LNHNV, CDR2 YYDKDF (reference sequence). The CDR3 contains 15 residues. The CDR3 sequence is CATSRDSQLNTEAFF. For the CDR3, the DNA is TGTGCCACCAGCAGAGATTCACAGTTGAACACTGAAGCTTTCTTT. Full variable domain (missing parts from reference TRBV15 and TRBJ1-1): DAMVIQNPRYQVTQFGKPVTLSCSQTLNHNVMYWYQQKSSQAPKLLFHYYDKDFNNEADTPDNFQSRRPNTSFCFLDIRSPGLGDTAMYLCATSRDSQLNTEAFFGQGTRLTVV.

The chain recombines TRBV5-4 with TRBJ1-1; D gene unclear. Germline V gene sequence: CDR1 SGHNT, CDR2 YYREEE (reference sequence). This CDR3 is built from 16 residues. V lost 5 bases, J lost 1 base, and 18 bases lay in between. The CDR3 sequence is CASSLSGSSWNTEAFF. The CDR3 nucleotides are TGTGCCAGCAGTTTATCCGGGTCCTCTTGGAACACTGAAGCTTTCTTT.

The rearrangement joins TRBV18 to TRBJ2-1; 9 bases agree with TRBD1. Unmatched junction bases numbered 5, after V lost 0 bases and J lost 8 bases. This CDR3 is built from 15 residues. Per germline, CDR1 KGHSH and CDR2 LQKENI. The CDR3 loop reads CASSPPTGGMDEQFF. The DNA of the CDR3 is TGTGCCAGCTCACCACCCACAGGGGGCATGGATGAGCAGTTCTTC.

With regard to this clone: Different DNA sequences within this sample yield the same CDR3. The V gene is TRBV5-1, the J gene TRBJ2-5; 9 positions agree with TRBD1. From germline, CDR1 is SGHRS and CDR2 YFSETQ. Trimming cost V 3 bases and J 5 bases; bases outside gene matches: 5. The CDR3 extends over 14 amino acids. This CDR3 reads CASSSGTGRETQYF. Written as DNA, the CDR3 is TGCGCCAGCAGCTCCGGGACAGGGCGGGAGACCCAGTACTTC.

The V gene is TRBV30, the J gene TRBJ2-5; 11 bases align to TRBD2. The DNA end is more similar to TRBJ2-7, so the J call may be wrong. The CDR3 loop spans 15 amino acids. Per the germline V gene, CDR1 is GTSNPN and CDR2 is SVGIG (reference sequence). This CDR3 is CAWRETLAGVHEQYF. The CDR3 nucleotides read TGTGCCTGGAGGGAAACACTAGCGGGAGTCCACGAGCAGTACTTC.

The chain uses TRBV4-3 and TRBJ1-1; TRBD1 might be the D (5 bases). Germline-derived CDR1 and CDR2 are LGHNA and YSLEER. This CDR3 is built from 14 residues. The V gene lost 0 bases and the J gene lost 0 bases, with 5 bases spanning the gap. DNA for the CDR3: TGCGCCAGCAGCCAAGAGACAGTGAACACTGAAGCTTTCTTT. Amino acid sequence: CASSQETVNTEAFF.

CDR3 sequence reads: CASSPTGGYGYTF. CDR3 nucleotide sequence: TGTGCCAGCAGCCCGACAGGTGGCTATGGCTACACCTTC. The chain uses TRBV7-3 and TRBJ1-2; TRBD1 is a possible D gene (6 bases). This CDR3 is built from 13 residues. Germline values: CDR1 SGHTA, CDR2 FQGTGA. Trimming removed 5 bases at V and 4 bases at J, with 11 bases between.

This chain joins TRBV6-1 and TRBJ1-1; TRBD1 matches at 7 bases. The germline CDR1 and CDR2 sequences are MNHNS and SASEGT. The CDR3 is made up of 14 amino acids. J was trimmed by 1 base and V by 4 bases; bases with no gene match: 3. Here the CDR3 reads CASSASGGNTEAFF. In DNA, the CDR3 is TGTGCCAGCAGTGCTTCAGGGGGGAACACTGAAGCTTTCTTT.

The rearrangement links TRBV27 to TRBJ1-6, with D possibly matching TRBD1 (5 bases). Germline values: CDR1 MNHEY, CDR2 SMNVEV (reference sequence). V was clipped by 8 bases and J by 0 bases, with 14 bases between them. CDR3 length: 16 residues. The CDR3 DNA is TGTGCCAGCGCCTTCAGGGAAAGCTCCTATAATTCACCCCTCCACTTT. Translation gives CASAFRESSYNSPLHF.

The chain recombines TRBV29-1 with TRBJ1-1; D gene uncertain. V dropped 3 bases and J dropped 4 bases, with 15 bases sitting between them. Germline V CDR1 and CDR2: SQVTM, ANQGSEA. This CDR3 has 14 residues. CDR3 residues: CSVESLVAATEAFF. DNA of the CDR3: TGCAGCGTTGAGTCGTTGGTGGCGGCCACTGAAGCTTTCTTT.

The chain has TRBV5-1 and TRBJ2-7; no clear D gene. Deletions cut 6 bases from V and 0 bases from J, with 16 bases between. The CDR3 totals 15 residues. Germline-derived CDR1 and CDR2 are SGHRS and YFSETQ. CDR3 amino acids: CASKIEAGSSYEQYF. CDR3 coding DNA: TGCGCCAGCAAGATTGAGGCTGGGTCCTCCTACGAGCAGTACTTC.

This clone was seen a few times. The genes are TRBV7-8 and TRBJ2-1, with 7 bases aligning to TRBD1. Germline lookup yields CDR1 SGHVS and CDR2 FQNEAQ. This CDR3 is built from 17 residues. V dropped 2 bases and J dropped 6; count of bases not matched to a gene: 13. The CDR3 DNA follows: TGTGCCAGCAGCTTATTCTTCACAGGGGCCCCCGGCAATGAGCAGTTCTTC. This encodes CASSLFFTGAPGNEQFF.

As DNA, the CDR3 is TGTGCCAGCAGCTTTCTCTTCGACGAGCAGTACTTC. Translated, it gives CASSFLFDEQYF. The J gene is TRBJ2-7, the V gene TRBV7-9; D is unresolved. Trimming stripped 3 bases from V and 5 bases from J, with 8 bases between. The CDR3 is 12 residues long. Germline V gene sequence: CDR1 SEHNR, CDR2 FQNEAQ (reference sequence). Supplemented by reference TRBV7-9 and TRBJ2-7, the full variable domain reads DTGVSQNPRHKITKRGQNVTFRCDPISEHNRLYWYRQTLGQGPEFLTYFQNEAQLEKSRLLSDRFSAERPKGSFSTLEIQRTEQGDSAMYLCASSFLFDEQYFGPGTRLTVT.

This sequence joins TRBV6-1 and TRBJ2-3; 9 bases map to TRBD2. Germline V gives CDR1 MNHNS, CDR2 SASEGT. CDR3 length: 15 amino acids. V was pared by 8 bases and J by 4 bases, with 10 bases of the junction left unmatched. The CDR3 region is CASVGGGASSDTQYF. The CDR3 region has the DNA TGTGCCAGCGTCGGCGGGGGGGCGTCTTCAGATACGCAGTATTTT.

The chain links TRBV15 to TRBJ2-7; TRBD2 aligns across 8 bases. The V segment lost 3 bases and the J segment 5 bases; nucleotides outside the gene matches: 15. This CDR3 has 17 residues. Germline CDR1 LNHNV, CDR2 YYDKDF (reference sequence). CDR3 bases: TGTGCCACCAGCAGTCCCCACGGGAGGGTCGGGCTAGACGAGCAGTACTTC. Protein product: CATSSPHGRVGLDEQYF.

The chain is built from TRBV2 and TRBJ1-3; TRBD1 agrees at 9 bases. Germline CDR1 reads SNHLY; CDR2 reads FYNNEI. Germline trimming cut 7 bases from V and 5 bases from J; bases unmatched to any gene: 6. The CDR3 covers 14 residues. The CDR3 loop reads CASTPGQGRNTIYF. The DNA for the CDR3 is TGTGCCAGCACGCCGGGACAGGGTCGAAACACCATATATTTT.

This chain uses TRBV9 with TRBJ2-7, with TRBD2 matching 14 bases. The CDR3 has 20 residues. Germline V CDR1 and CDR2: SGDLS, YYNGEE. The V gene end was trimmed by 0 bases and the J gene end by 2 bases; junction bases not matched to a gene: 13. The CDR3 DNA reads as TGTGCCAGCAGCGTAGCCCCGGGACTAGCGGGAGTCAAGGGGACCTACGAGCAGTACTTC. It encodes CASSVAPGLAGVKGTYEQYF.

This clone was counted between two and nine times. V usage is TRBV4-1 and J usage is TRBJ1-5; D unresolved. V was trimmed by 2 bases and J by 3 bases, leaving 17 bases between them. Germline V gene sequence: CDR1 MGHRA, CDR2 YSYEKL. This CDR3 is built from 17 residues. In DNA form, the CDR3 reads TGCGCCAGCAGCCAAACCCTCACGCGGGGAGTCAATCAGCCCCAGCATTTT. Translation: CASSQTLTRGVNQPQHF.

The rearrangement links TRBV6-5 to TRBJ2-7, with D maybe TRBD1 (7 bases). The CDR3 is 14 amino acids. CDR1 and CDR2 (germline): MNHEY, SVGAGI. Trimming stripped 4 bases from V and 3 bases from J, with 13 bases between. CDR3 coding DNA: TGTGCCAGCAGTTCTTTTCAGGGGGGCTACGAGCAGTACTTC. The encoded protein is CASSSFQGGYEQYF.

The J gene is TRBJ2-2, the V gene TRBV6-6; 9 nucleotides line up with TRBD1. V lost 2 bases and J lost 4; bases outside the gene matches: 5. The CDR3 totals 16 residues. Germline loops: CDR1 MNHNY, CDR2 SVGAGI (reference sequence). CDR3 sequence (DNA): TGTGCCAGCAGTTACGAGACAGGGGGTCCCACCGGGGAGCTGTTTTTT. Its protein is CASSYETGGPTGELFF.

This sequence joins TRBV30 and TRBJ2-7, with a tentative D call TRBD2 (5 bases). Germline lookup yields CDR1 GTSNPN and CDR2 SVGIG (reference sequence). V lost 1 base, J lost 6 bases, and 7 bases lay in between. The CDR3 totals 11 residues. In DNA form, the CDR3 reads TGTGCCTGGAGTGCGGCGGGCGAGCAGTACTTC. Encoded protein: CAWSAAGEQYF.

The chain links TRBV18 to TRBJ1-2; 8 bases line up with TRBD1. The CDR3 runs to 15 residues. CDR1 KGHSH and CDR2 LQKENI come from the germline V gene. With 3 bases clipped from V and 2 bases from J, the junction kept 5 bases outside the gene matches. CDR3 sequence (DNA): TGTGCCAGCTCACCCGACAGGGGATCGAACTATGGCTACACCTTC. It yields the protein CASSPDRGSNYGYTF.

The chain uses TRBV6-6 and TRBJ2-5, with D perhaps matching TRBD2 (5 bases). Trimming cost V 0 bases and J 3 bases, with 14 bases left between them. This CDR3 comprises 16 residues. Looked up from germline, CDR1 is MNHNY and CDR2 is SVGAGI (reference sequence). CDR3 nucleotides: TGTGCCAGCAGTTACTCGGTGGGAGCGACAAAAGAGACCCAGTACTTC. Translating it yields CASSYSVGATKETQYF.

There are a few counts of this clone. The V call is TRBV2, the J call TRBJ1-1, with TRBD1 matching over 10 bases. Unmatched junction bases numbered 9, after V lost 6 bases and J lost 5 bases. Germline lookup yields CDR1 SNHLY and CDR2 FYNNEI. This CDR3 has 15 residues. CDR3 in DNA: TGTGCCAGCAGCCGACAGGGGGCACAAAAAACTGAAGCTTTCTTT. Protein: CASSRQGAQKTEAFF.

This clone was found once. V and J are TRBV6-1 and TRBJ2-3, with TRBD1 as a possible D gene (6 bases). This CDR3 contains 13 residues. Trimming removed 2 bases from V and 5 bases from J, with 8 bases in between. Germline CDR1 is MNHNS and CDR2 is SASEGT. The DNA of the CDR3 is TGTGCCAGCAGTGAATTCAGGGGAGATACGCAGTATTTT. Translated, it gives CASSEFRGDTQYF.

The CDR3 nucleotides read TGTGCCAGCAGCGCGTATATGGTGAGGGAACGGAACACTGAAGCTTTCTTT. Amino acid sequence: CASSAYMVRERNTEAFF. V usage is TRBV5-5 and J usage is TRBJ1-1; D uncertain. Germline CDR1 SGHKS, CDR2 YYEKEE (reference sequence). The V and J ends lost 4 bases and 1 base respectively, with 20 bases between them. The CDR3 sequence is 17 residues long.